This TCR beta chain came from a study of blood T cell repertoires in COVID-19. The CDR3 has 17 residues. V was pared by 2 bases and J by 1 base, with 16 bases between. Per the germline V gene, CDR1 is LGHDT and CDR2 is YNNKEL (reference sequence). TCRdb keeps only in-frame clones here, not all; method: immunoSEQ multiplex PCR. The profile shows roughly 250,000 clones, approximately 90% of them singletons. Participants reported their clinical history, and cohort assignment relied on those reports. The sequenced material came from PBMCs or T cells enriched from blood (not recorded which). The sequence derives from a woman in her forties with acute COVID-19. The chain joins TRBV3-1 (or the pseudogene TRBV3-2) to TRBJ2-3; D not certain. CDR3 region: CASSQTVRKTGTDTQYF. Written as DNA, the CDR3 is TGTGCCAGCAGCCAAACAGTCCGGAAAACGGGCACAGATACGCAGTATTTT.